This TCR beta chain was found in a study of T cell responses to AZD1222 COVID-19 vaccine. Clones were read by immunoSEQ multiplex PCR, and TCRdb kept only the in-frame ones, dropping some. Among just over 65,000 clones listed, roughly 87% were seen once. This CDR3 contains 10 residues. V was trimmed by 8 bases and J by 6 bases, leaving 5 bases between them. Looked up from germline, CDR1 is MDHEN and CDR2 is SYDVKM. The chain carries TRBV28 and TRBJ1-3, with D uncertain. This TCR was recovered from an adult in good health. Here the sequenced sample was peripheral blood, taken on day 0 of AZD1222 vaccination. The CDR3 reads CASAENTIYF. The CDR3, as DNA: TGTGCCAGCGCCGAAAACACCATATATTTT.